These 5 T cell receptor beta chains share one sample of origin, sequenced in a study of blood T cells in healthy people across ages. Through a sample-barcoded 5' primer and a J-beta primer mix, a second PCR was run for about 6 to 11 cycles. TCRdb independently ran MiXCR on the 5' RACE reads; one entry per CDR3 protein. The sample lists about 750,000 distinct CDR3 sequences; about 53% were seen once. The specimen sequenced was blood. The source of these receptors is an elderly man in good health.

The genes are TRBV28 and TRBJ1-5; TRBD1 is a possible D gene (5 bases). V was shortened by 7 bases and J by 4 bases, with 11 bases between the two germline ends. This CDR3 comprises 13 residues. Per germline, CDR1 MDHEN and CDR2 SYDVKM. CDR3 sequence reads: CASTDSPNQPQHF. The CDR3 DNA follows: TGTGCCAGCACCGACAGTCCGAATCAGCCCCAGCATTTT.

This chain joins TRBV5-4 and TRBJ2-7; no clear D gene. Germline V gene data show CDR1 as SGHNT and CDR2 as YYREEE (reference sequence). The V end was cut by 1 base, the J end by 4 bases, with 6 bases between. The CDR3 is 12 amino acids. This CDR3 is CASSLFQYEQYF. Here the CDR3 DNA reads TGTGCCAGCAGCTTGTTCCAGTACGAGCAGTACTTC. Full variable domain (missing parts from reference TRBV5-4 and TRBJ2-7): ETGVTQSPTHLIKTRGQQVTLRCSSQSGHNTVSWYQQALGQGPQFIFQYYREEENGRGNFPPRFSGLQFPNYSSELNVNALELDDSALYLCASSLFQYEQYFGPGTRLTVT.

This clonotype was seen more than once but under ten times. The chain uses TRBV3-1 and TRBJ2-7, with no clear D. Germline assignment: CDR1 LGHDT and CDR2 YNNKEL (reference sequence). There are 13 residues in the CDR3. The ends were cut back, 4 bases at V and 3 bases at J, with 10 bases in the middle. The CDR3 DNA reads TGTGCCAGCAGCCGCAACACTTACTACGAGCAGTACTTC. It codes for CASSRNTYYEQYF.

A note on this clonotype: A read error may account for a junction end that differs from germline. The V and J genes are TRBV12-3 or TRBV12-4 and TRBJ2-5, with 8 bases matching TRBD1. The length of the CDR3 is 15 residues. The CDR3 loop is CASSPRTGIQGTQYF. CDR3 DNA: TGTGCCAGCAGCCCCCGGACAGGGATCCAAGGGACCCAGTACTTC.

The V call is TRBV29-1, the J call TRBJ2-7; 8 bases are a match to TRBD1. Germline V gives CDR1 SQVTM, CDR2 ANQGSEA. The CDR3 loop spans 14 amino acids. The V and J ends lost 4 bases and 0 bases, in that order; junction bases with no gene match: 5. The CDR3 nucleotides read TGCAGCGTTGGGGTGGGGACAGGCTCCTACGAGCAGTACTTC. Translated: CSVGVGTGSYEQYF.